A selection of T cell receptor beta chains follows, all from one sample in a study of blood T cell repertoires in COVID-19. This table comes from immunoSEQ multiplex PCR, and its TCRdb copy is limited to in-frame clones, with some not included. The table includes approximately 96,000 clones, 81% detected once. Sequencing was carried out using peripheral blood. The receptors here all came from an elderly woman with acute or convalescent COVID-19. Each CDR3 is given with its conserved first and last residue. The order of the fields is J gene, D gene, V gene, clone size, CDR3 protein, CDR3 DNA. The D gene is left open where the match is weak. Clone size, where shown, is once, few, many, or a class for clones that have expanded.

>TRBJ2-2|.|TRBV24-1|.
CATSDLGGTNTGELFF
TGTGCCACCAGTGATTTGGGCGGGACGAACACCGGGGAGCTGTTTTTT
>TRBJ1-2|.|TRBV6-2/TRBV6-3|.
CASSNRQHQRGYTF
TGTGCCAGCAGTAATCGACAGCACCAGAGGGGCTACACCTTC
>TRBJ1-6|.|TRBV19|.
CASSTSPKQGWNSPLHF
TGTGCCAGTAGTACCAGCCCCAAACAGGGCTGGAATTCACCCCTCCACTTT
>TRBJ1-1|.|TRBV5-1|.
CASSSGTSNTEAFF
TGCGCCAGCAGCTCCGGGACATCGAACACTGAAGCTTTCTTT
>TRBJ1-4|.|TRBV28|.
CASSGVFREKLFF
TGTGCCAGCAGCGGGGTTTTTCGTGAAAAACTGTTTTTT
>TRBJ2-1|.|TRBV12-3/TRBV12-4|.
CASSSDSFEQFF
TGTGCCAGCAGCTCGGACAGTTTCGAGCAGTTCTTC
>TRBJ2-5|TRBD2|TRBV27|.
CASSFVSGEETQYF
TGTGCCAGCAGTTTTGTTAGCGGGGAAGAGACCCAGTACTTC
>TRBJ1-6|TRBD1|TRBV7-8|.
CASSLRGDRGNSPLHF
TGTGCCAGCAGCTTACGAGGGGACAGGGGTAATTCACCCCTCCACTTT
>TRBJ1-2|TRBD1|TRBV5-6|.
CASSPRTGASYGYTF
TGTGCCAGCAGCCCTCGGACAGGGGCATCTTATGGCTACACCTTC
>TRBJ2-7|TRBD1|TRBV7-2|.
CASSKGQFNEQYF
TGTGCCAGCAGCAAGGGACAGTTCAACGAGCAGTACTTC
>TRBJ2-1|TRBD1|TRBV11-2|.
CASSYAGTGYNEQFF
TGTGCCAGCAGCTACGCCGGGACAGGGTATAATGAGCAGTTCTTC
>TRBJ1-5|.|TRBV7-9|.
CASSEGQSGSNQPQHF
TGTGCCAGCAGCGAAGGACAATCGGGCAGCAATCAGCCCCAGCATTTT
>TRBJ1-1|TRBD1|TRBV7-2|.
CASSLFGRGQEAFF
TGTGCCAGCAGCTTATTCGGTCGGGGACAGGAAGCTTTCTTT
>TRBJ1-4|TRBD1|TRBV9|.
CASSALPGTGGEKLFF
TGTGCCAGCAGCGCCCTCCCCGGGACAGGGGGAGAAAAACTGTTTTTT
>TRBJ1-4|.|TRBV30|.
CAWSVGGNEKLFF
TGTGCCTGGAGTGTAGGCGGAAATGAAAAACTGTTTTTT
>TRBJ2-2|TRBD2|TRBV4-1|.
CASSQVTSGGDTGELFF
TGCGCCAGCAGCCAAGTTACTAGCGGGGGGGACACCGGGGAGCTGTTTTTT
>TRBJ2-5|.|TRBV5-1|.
CASSLTGRGETQYF
TGCGCCAGCAGCTTGACCGGGCGAGGGGAGACCCAGTACTTC
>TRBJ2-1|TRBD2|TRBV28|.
CASSSTSGGTYNEQFF
TGTGCCAGCAGTTCCACTAGCGGGGGGACCTACAATGAGCAGTTCTTC
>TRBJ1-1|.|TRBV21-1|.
CASSKNRDYTEAFF
TGTGCCAGCAGCAAAAACCGGGACTACACTGAAGCTTTCTTT
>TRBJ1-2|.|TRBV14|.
CASSRLGTGGGYTF
TGTGCCAGCAGCCGATTAGGGACCGGGGGTGGCTACACCTTC
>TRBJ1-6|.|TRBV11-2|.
CASSQTPGVLSPLHF
TGTGCCAGCAGCCAAACGCCAGGGGTGTTATCACCCCTCCACTTT
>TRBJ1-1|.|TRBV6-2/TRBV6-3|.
CASSKSQGRGEAFF
TGTGCCAGCAGTAAGTCCCAGGGGCGAGGTGAAGCTTTCTTT
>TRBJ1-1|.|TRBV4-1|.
CASSFRGGDEAFF
TGCGCCAGCAGCTTCAGAGGAGGGGATGAAGCTTTCTTT
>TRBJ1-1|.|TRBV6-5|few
CASSYSILTDLTEAFF
TGTGCCAGCAGTTACTCGATATTGACAGACCTAACTGAAGCTTTCTTT
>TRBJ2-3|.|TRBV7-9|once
CASSPGSLQYF
TGTGCCAGCAGTCCCGGGTCCTTGCAGTATTTT
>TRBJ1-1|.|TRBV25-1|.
CASSEAGRVTEAFF
TGTGCCAGCAGTGAAGCCGGGAGGGTCACTGAAGCTTTCTTT
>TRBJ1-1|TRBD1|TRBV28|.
CASTFPRQGGTEAFF
TGTGCCAGCACCTTTCCCAGACAGGGAGGCACTGAAGCTTTCTTT
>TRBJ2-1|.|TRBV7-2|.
CASSFLDRNNEQFF
TGTGCCAGCAGCTTCCTGGACAGAAACAATGAGCAGTTCTTC
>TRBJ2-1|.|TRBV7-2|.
CASSRNRDNEQFF
TGTGCCAGCAGCCGAAACAGGGACAATGAGCAGTTCTTC
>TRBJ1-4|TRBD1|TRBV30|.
CAWSVRDRGLYNEKLFF
TGTGCCTGGAGTGTACGGGACAGGGGGCTTTATAATGAAAAACTGTTTTTT
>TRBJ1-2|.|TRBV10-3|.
CAISRQGSDGYTF
TGTGCCATCAGTAGGCAGGGGAGTGACGGCTACACCTTC
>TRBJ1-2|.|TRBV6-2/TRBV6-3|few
CASSPTGFYGYTF
TGTGCCAGCAGTCCGACAGGATTCTATGGCTACACCTTC
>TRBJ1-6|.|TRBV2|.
CASGLGQSNSPLHF
TGTGCCAGCGGACTTGGACAGAGTAATTCACCCCTCCACTTT
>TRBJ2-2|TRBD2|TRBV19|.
CASRFGLAGNTGELFF
TGTGCCAGTAGATTTGGACTAGCGGGGAACACCGGGGAGCTGTTTTTT
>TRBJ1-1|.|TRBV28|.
CATERQINTEAFF
TGTGCCACCGAAAGACAGATAAACACTGAAGCTTTCTTT
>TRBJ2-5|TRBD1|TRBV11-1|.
CASSLTGQVQETQYF
TGTGCCAGCAGCTTAACGGGACAGGTCCAAGAGACCCAGTACTTC
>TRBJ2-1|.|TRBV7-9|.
CASSPRAGGYNEQFF
TGTGCCAGCAGCCCCCGTGCAGGGGGGTACAATGAGCAGTTCTTC
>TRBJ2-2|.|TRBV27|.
CASRRTGTNTGELFF
TGTGCCAGCAGACGGACGGGGACGAACACCGGGGAGCTGTTTTTT
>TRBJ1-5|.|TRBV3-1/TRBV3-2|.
CASSQGGGGSNQPQHF
TGTGCCAGCAGCCAAGGTGGGGGCGGAAGCAATCAGCCCCAGCATTTT
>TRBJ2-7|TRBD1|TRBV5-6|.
CASSGTGDSSYEQYF
TGTGCCAGCAGCGGAACAGGGGACAGCTCCTACGAGCAGTACTTC
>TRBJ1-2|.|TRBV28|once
CASSLGAFAYTF
TGTGCCAGCAGTTTGGGCGCGTTCGCCTACACCTTC
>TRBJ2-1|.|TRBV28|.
CASSYGLTFYNEQFF
TGTGCCAGCAGTTACGGACTGACCTTTTACAATGAGCAGTTCTTC
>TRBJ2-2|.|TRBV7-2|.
CASSRIRVLNTGELFF
TGTGCCAGCAGCCGGATACGGGTCCTAAACACCGGGGAGCTGTTTTTT
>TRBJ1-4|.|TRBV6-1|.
CASSEILDSSKLFF
TGTGCCAGCAGTGAAATTCTGGACAGTTCGAAACTGTTTTTT
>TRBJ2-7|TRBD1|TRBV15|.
CATSRDRGTGALEQYF
TGTGCCACCAGCAGGGACAGGGGCACCGGGGCCCTCGAGCAGTACTTC
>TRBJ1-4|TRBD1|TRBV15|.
CATSRDRGQEKLFF
TGTGCCACCAGCAGGGACAGGGGGCAGGAAAAACTGTTTTTT
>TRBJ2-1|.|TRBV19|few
CASSINGQTSYNEQFF
TGTGCCAGTAGTATAAACGGACAGACTTCATACAATGAGCAGTTCTTC
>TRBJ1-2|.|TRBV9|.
CASRGSHRENGYTF
TGTGCCAGCAGGGGTTCTCACAGGGAAAATGGCTACACCTTC
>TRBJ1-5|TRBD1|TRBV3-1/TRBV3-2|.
CASSLRQGNQPQHF
TGTGCCAGCAGCCTCCGACAGGGAAATCAGCCCCAGCATTTT
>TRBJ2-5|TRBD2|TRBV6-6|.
CASSYSGGGARETQYF
TGTGCCAGCAGTTACTCCGGCGGGGGGGCCCGGGAGACCCAGTACTTC
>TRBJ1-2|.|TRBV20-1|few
CSASLLANGYTF
TGCAGTGCTAGTTTACTCGCTAATGGCTACACCTTC
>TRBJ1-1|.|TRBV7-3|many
CASSLTGTGNTEAFF
TGTGCCAGCAGCTTAACTGGTACCGGGAACACTGAAGCTTTCTTT
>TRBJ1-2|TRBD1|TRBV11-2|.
CASSAPGQGILGYTF
TGTGCCAGCAGCGCTCCGGGACAGGGGATTTTAGGCTACACCTTC
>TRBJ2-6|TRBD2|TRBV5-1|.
CASSLVGGSSGANVLTF
TGCGCCAGCAGCTTGGTGGGAGGGAGCTCTGGGGCCAACGTCCTGACTTTC
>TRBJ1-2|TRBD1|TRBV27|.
CASRTRTGDYGYTF
TGTGCCAGCAGGACACGGACAGGGGACTATGGCTACACCTTC